Listed below are T cell receptor beta chains from one sample, sequenced in a study of blood T cell repertoires in COVID-19. The repertoire was sequenced with immunoSEQ multiplex PCR; TCRdb's copy has only in-frame clones and lacks some. The sample has about 300,000 clones, about 87% seen once. Sequences were obtained from peripheral blood. Source of these receptors: a woman aged 45-65 years with COVID-19, enrolled during active disease. Each CDR3 is given with its conserved first and last residue. The order of the fields is CDR3 protein, CDR3 DNA, clone size, J gene, V gene, D gene. The D gene is left open where the match is weak. Part of the rows lack a size; the others show once, few, many or a class for expanded clones.

cdr3_aa: CASSPHRDRKATNEKLFF
cdr3_nt: TGTGCCAGCAGTCCCCACCGGGACAGAAAAGCAACTAATGAAAAACTGTTTTTT
clone_size: NA
j_call: TRBJ1-4
v_call: TRBV6-2/TRBV6-3
d_call: TRBD1

cdr3_aa: CATSDRGVGNEQFF
cdr3_nt: TGTGCCACCAGTGACAGGGGGGTCGGCAATGAGCAGTTCTTC
clone_size: NA
j_call: TRBJ2-1
v_call: TRBV24-1
d_call: NA

cdr3_aa: CASSPGGNSYEQYF
cdr3_nt: TGTGCCAGCAGCCCGGGAGGAAACTCCTACGAGCAGTACTTC
clone_size: NA
j_call: TRBJ2-7
v_call: TRBV5-6
d_call: TRBD2

cdr3_aa: CASSPNPGTSGGRNEQFF
cdr3_nt: TGTGCCAGCAGCCCAAACCCCGGGACTAGCGGTGGAAGGAATGAGCAGTTCTTC
clone_size: NA
j_call: TRBJ2-1
v_call: TRBV9
d_call: TRBD2

cdr3_aa: CASSQVAGNPSQPQHF
cdr3_nt: TGCGCCAGCAGCCAAGTAGCGGGGAACCCCTCTCAGCCCCAGCATTTT
clone_size: NA
j_call: TRBJ1-5
v_call: TRBV4-3
d_call: NA

cdr3_aa: CASVSRDRFNYGYTF
cdr3_nt: TGTGCCAGCGTCTCCCGGGACAGGTTTAACTATGGCTACACCTTC
clone_size: NA
j_call: TRBJ1-2
v_call: TRBV6-5
d_call: TRBD1

cdr3_aa: CATSDLRLAGGPDTQYF
cdr3_nt: TGTGCCACCAGTGATTTGCGGCTAGCGGGAGGACCAGATACGCAGTATTTT
clone_size: NA
j_call: TRBJ2-3
v_call: TRBV24-1
d_call: TRBD2

cdr3_aa: CASSGPVEQYF
cdr3_nt: TGTGCCAGCAGTGGGCCTGTCGAGCAGTACTTC
clone_size: NA
j_call: TRBJ2-7
v_call: TRBV2
d_call: NA

cdr3_aa: CASSLPGGNAEAFF
cdr3_nt: TGTGCCAGCAGCTTGCCAGGGGGGAACGCTGAAGCTTTCTTT
clone_size: NA
j_call: TRBJ1-1
v_call: TRBV5-5
d_call: TRBD1

cdr3_aa: CAWGGSGQGPMTEAFF
cdr3_nt: TGTGCCTGGGGGGGGTCGGGACAGGGGCCGATGACTGAAGCTTTCTTT
clone_size: NA
j_call: TRBJ1-1
v_call: TRBV30
d_call: TRBD1

cdr3_aa: CASSYGQGDQPQHF
cdr3_nt: TGCGCCAGCAGCTATGGACAGGGTGATCAGCCCCAGCATTTT
clone_size: few
j_call: TRBJ1-5
v_call: TRBV5-1
d_call: TRBD1

cdr3_aa: CASSPRALAEYNEQFF
cdr3_nt: TGTGCCAGCAGCCCCCGCGCCCTAGCGGAATACAATGAGCAGTTCTTC
clone_size: NA
j_call: TRBJ2-1
v_call: TRBV7-8
d_call: TRBD2

cdr3_aa: CASSLGLAGGNEQFF
cdr3_nt: TGTGCCAGCAGCTTAGGCCTAGCGGGAGGAAATGAGCAGTTCTTC
clone_size: NA
j_call: TRBJ2-1
v_call: TRBV7-2
d_call: TRBD2

cdr3_aa: CASSLNSGSEAFF
cdr3_nt: TGTGCCAGCAGCTTAAATTCGGGATCTGAAGCTTTCTTT
clone_size: NA
j_call: TRBJ1-1
v_call: TRBV7-9
d_call: NA

cdr3_aa: CASSLGVDGNQPQHF
cdr3_nt: TGCGCCAGCAGCCTCGGGGTGGACGGCAATCAGCCCCAGCATTTT
clone_size: NA
j_call: TRBJ1-5
v_call: TRBV4-1
d_call: NA

cdr3_aa: CASSQQGRTEAFF
cdr3_nt: TGTGCCAGCAGCCAACAGGGGAGGACTGAAGCTTTCTTT
clone_size: NA
j_call: TRBJ1-1
v_call: TRBV12-3/TRBV12-4
d_call: TRBD1

cdr3_aa: CASSFRQGTYEQYF
cdr3_nt: TGTGCCAGCAGCTTTAGACAGGGGACCTACGAGCAGTACTTC
clone_size: NA
j_call: TRBJ2-7
v_call: TRBV7-2
d_call: TRBD1

cdr3_aa: CSARGGGSMRYEQYF
cdr3_nt: TGCAGCGCGCGTGGGGGGGGAAGTATGCGGTACGAGCAGTACTTC
clone_size: NA
j_call: TRBJ2-7
v_call: TRBV29-1
d_call: TRBD2

cdr3_aa: CASGRFGDTQYF
cdr3_nt: TGTGCCAGCGGCCGTTTCGGGGATACGCAGTATTTT
clone_size: NA
j_call: TRBJ2-3
v_call: TRBV5-4
d_call: NA

cdr3_aa: CASSQEWGQRNYGYTF
cdr3_nt: TGTGCCAGCAGCCAAGAATGGGGACAGCGTAACTATGGCTACACCTTC
clone_size: NA
j_call: TRBJ1-2
v_call: TRBV3-1/TRBV3-2
d_call: TRBD1

cdr3_aa: CASSWERKRDTQYF
cdr3_nt: TGTGCCAGCAGCTGGGAGAGGAAGCGAGATACGCAGTATTTT
clone_size: NA
j_call: TRBJ2-3
v_call: TRBV7-9
d_call: NA

cdr3_aa: CASSEGYWTEAFF
cdr3_nt: TGTGCCAGCAGTGAGGGCTACTGGACTGAAGCTTTCTTT
clone_size: NA
j_call: TRBJ1-1
v_call: TRBV2
d_call: NA

cdr3_aa: CASRGDRGMNEQFF
cdr3_nt: TGTGCCAGCAGGGGGGACAGGGGTATGAATGAGCAGTTCTTC
clone_size: once
j_call: TRBJ2-1
v_call: TRBV6-5
d_call: TRBD1

cdr3_aa: CAFSGARTAFF
cdr3_nt: TGTGCCTTTTCAGGGGCCCGAACGGCTTTCTTT
clone_size: NA
j_call: TRBJ1-1
v_call: TRBV30
d_call: NA

cdr3_aa: CASSLDTSYEQYF
cdr3_nt: TGTGCCAGCAGTTTGGACACCTCCTACGAGCAGTACTTC
clone_size: NA
j_call: TRBJ2-7
v_call: TRBV27
d_call: NA

cdr3_aa: CASSKEILANTGELFF
cdr3_nt: TGTGCCAGCAGCAAAGAAATACTCGCGAACACCGGGGAGCTGTTTTTT
clone_size: NA
j_call: TRBJ2-2
v_call: TRBV7-2
d_call: NA

cdr3_aa: CASSRTGTAYEKLFF
cdr3_nt: TGTGCCAGCTCACGGACCGGGACAGCGTATGAAAAACTGTTTTTT
clone_size: NA
j_call: TRBJ1-4
v_call: TRBV18
d_call: TRBD1

cdr3_aa: CAISESRGTTQETQYF
cdr3_nt: TGTGCCATCAGTGAGTCAAGGGGGACTACACAAGAGACCCAGTACTTC
clone_size: NA
j_call: TRBJ2-5
v_call: TRBV10-3
d_call: NA

cdr3_aa: CASSYSRASGQETQYF
cdr3_nt: TGTGCCAGCAGTTACTCGAGGGCTAGCGGACAAGAGACCCAGTACTTC
clone_size: NA
j_call: TRBJ2-5
v_call: TRBV6-5
d_call: TRBD2

cdr3_aa: CASSQEGRELVYTQYF
cdr3_nt: TGTGCCAGCAGCCAAGAAGGACGGGAGCTCGTATATACGCAGTATTTT
clone_size: NA
j_call: TRBJ2-3
v_call: TRBV4-2
d_call: NA

cdr3_aa: CSVEGSSTGANVLTF
cdr3_nt: TGCAGCGTTGAAGGCAGTTCGACAGGGGCCAACGTCCTGACTTTC
clone_size: NA
j_call: TRBJ2-6
v_call: TRBV29-1
d_call: NA

cdr3_aa: CASSLVGGTRETQYF
cdr3_nt: TGTGCCAGCAGCTTAGTCGGGGGGACAAGGGAGACCCAGTACTTC
clone_size: NA
j_call: TRBJ2-5
v_call: TRBV7-9
d_call: NA

cdr3_aa: CATSDFGVGGRYEQYF
cdr3_nt: TGTGCCACCAGTGATTTTGGTGTAGGCGGGAGATACGAGCAGTACTTC
clone_size: NA
j_call: TRBJ2-7
v_call: TRBV24-1
d_call: TRBD2

cdr3_aa: CASSQEAPDPGQGEAFF
cdr3_nt: TGTGCCAGCAGCCAAGAAGCCCCCGACCCGGGACAGGGGGAAGCTTTCTTT
clone_size: NA
j_call: TRBJ1-1
v_call: TRBV7-9
d_call: TRBD1

cdr3_aa: CASSELQHYGYTF
cdr3_nt: TGTGCCAGCAGTGAATTACAGCACTATGGCTACACCTTC
clone_size: once
j_call: TRBJ1-2
v_call: TRBV25-1
d_call: NA

cdr3_aa: CASSQVDSPYEQYF
cdr3_nt: TGTGCCAGCAGCCAAGTTGACAGTCCCTACGAGCAGTACTTC
clone_size: NA
j_call: TRBJ2-7
v_call: TRBV3-1/TRBV3-2
d_call: NA

cdr3_aa: CASSQSRVTESYEQYF
cdr3_nt: TGCGCCAGCAGTCAATCTCGTGTGACTGAAAGCTACGAGCAGTACTTC
clone_size: NA
j_call: TRBJ2-7
v_call: TRBV23-1
d_call: NA

cdr3_aa: CASSLGLAGSYEQYF
cdr3_nt: TGCGCCAGCAGCTTAGGACTAGCGGGGTCCTACGAGCAGTACTTC
clone_size: NA
j_call: TRBJ2-7
v_call: TRBV5-1
d_call: TRBD2

cdr3_aa: CASSDTDKNTEAFF
cdr3_nt: TGTGCCAGCAGTGACACTGACAAGAACACTGAAGCTTTCTTT
clone_size: few
j_call: TRBJ1-1
v_call: TRBV6-4
d_call: NA

cdr3_aa: CASSLVGGFNYGYTF
cdr3_nt: TGTGCCAGCAGCTTAGTCGGGGGGTTTAACTATGGCTACACCTTC
clone_size: NA
j_call: TRBJ1-2
v_call: TRBV7-2
d_call: NA

cdr3_aa: CAWSSTFDTIYF
cdr3_nt: TGTGCCTGGAGTTCCACATTTGACACCATATATTTT
clone_size: NA
j_call: TRBJ1-3
v_call: TRBV30
d_call: NA

cdr3_aa: CAISDTTSSYEQYF
cdr3_nt: TGTGCCATCAGTGACACTACAAGCTCCTACGAGCAGTACTTC
clone_size: NA
j_call: TRBJ2-7
v_call: TRBV10-3
d_call: NA

cdr3_aa: CASSLEGGQGRSAFF
cdr3_nt: TGTGCCAGCAGCTTAGAGGGAGGGCAGGGCCGTTCGGCTTTCTTT
clone_size: NA
j_call: TRBJ1-1
v_call: TRBV11-3
d_call: NA

cdr3_aa: CAISEQGLETEAFF
cdr3_nt: TGTGCCATCAGTGAACAGGGGTTGGAAACTGAAGCTTTCTTT
clone_size: NA
j_call: TRBJ1-1
v_call: TRBV10-3
d_call: TRBD1

cdr3_aa: CASRAGLAGGSGANEQFF
cdr3_nt: TGTGCCAGCAGGGCCGGGCTAGCGGGAGGGAGTGGGGCCAATGAGCAGTTCTTC
clone_size: NA
j_call: TRBJ2-1
v_call: TRBV27
d_call: TRBD2

cdr3_aa: CASSYSRDSYYEQYF
cdr3_nt: TGTGCCAGCAGTTACTCGAGGGACAGTTACTACGAGCAGTACTTC
clone_size: NA
j_call: TRBJ2-7
v_call: TRBV6-5
d_call: TRBD1

cdr3_aa: CATSSDSWVLNTEAFF
cdr3_nt: TGTGCCACCAGTTCGGACAGTTGGGTCTTGAACACTGAAGCTTTCTTT
clone_size: NA
j_call: TRBJ1-1
v_call: TRBV7-8
d_call: NA

cdr3_aa: CASSFLGGGFADTQYF
cdr3_nt: TGTGCCAGCAGCTTCCTCGGAGGGGGCTTCGCAGATACGCAGTATTTT
clone_size: NA
j_call: TRBJ2-3
v_call: TRBV7-3
d_call: NA

cdr3_aa: CASSQRGGTGDAGYTF
cdr3_nt: TGTGCCAGCAGCCAGAGGGGCGGGACGGGGGACGCTGGCTACACCTTC
clone_size: NA
j_call: TRBJ1-2
v_call: TRBV7-9
d_call: NA

cdr3_aa: CASSQYGTANSKNIQYF
cdr3_nt: TGCGCCAGCAGCCAATACGGGACAGCGAACTCCAAAAACATTCAGTACTTC
clone_size: once
j_call: TRBJ2-4
v_call: TRBV4-3
d_call: TRBD1

cdr3_aa: CASSLGSGWNTEAFF
cdr3_nt: TGTGCCAGCAGCCTCGGGTCGGGTTGGAACACTGAAGCTTTCTTT
clone_size: NA
j_call: TRBJ1-1
v_call: TRBV6-5
d_call: NA

cdr3_aa: CASSPLQGYYEQYF
cdr3_nt: TGTGCCAGCAGCCCTCTTCAGGGCTACTACGAGCAGTACTTC
clone_size: NA
j_call: TRBJ2-7
v_call: TRBV7-9
d_call: NA

cdr3_aa: CASSLGGQGLNEQFF
cdr3_nt: TGCGCCAGCAGCTTGGGGGGACAGGGTCTCAATGAGCAGTTCTTC
clone_size: NA
j_call: TRBJ2-1
v_call: TRBV5-1
d_call: TRBD1